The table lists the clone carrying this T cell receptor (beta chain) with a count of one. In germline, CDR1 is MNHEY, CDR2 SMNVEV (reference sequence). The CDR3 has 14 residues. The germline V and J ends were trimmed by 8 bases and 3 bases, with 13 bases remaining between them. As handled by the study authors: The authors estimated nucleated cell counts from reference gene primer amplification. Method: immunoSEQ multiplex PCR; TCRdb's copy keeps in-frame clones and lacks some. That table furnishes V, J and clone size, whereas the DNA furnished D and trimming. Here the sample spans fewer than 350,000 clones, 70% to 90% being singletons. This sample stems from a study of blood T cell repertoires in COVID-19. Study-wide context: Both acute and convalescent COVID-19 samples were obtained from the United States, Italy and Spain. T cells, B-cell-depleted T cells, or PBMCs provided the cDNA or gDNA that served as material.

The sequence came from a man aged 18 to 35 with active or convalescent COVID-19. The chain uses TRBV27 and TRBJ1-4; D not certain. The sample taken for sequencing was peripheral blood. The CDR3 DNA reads TGTGCCAGCGGGAGCGGGTTGGCTAATGAAAAACTGTTTTTT. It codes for CASGSGLANEKLFF.